This TCR beta chain was retrieved from a study of PD-1 blockade in classical Hodgkin lymphoma (dated by TCRdb to the early 2020s). For the study in its entirety: To define a peripheral blood immune signature of response to PD-1 blockade in classical Hodgkin lymphoma, the study combined TCR beta sequencing with CyTOF.

The study at large found these results: Newly diagnosed patients were reported to have lower baseline TCR diversity than healthy donors, and relapsed/refractory patients were reported to have lower baseline TCR diversity still. Only a single clinical trial cohort was studied, and what caused the repertoire differences, possibly disease activity or prior therapy, remained undefined.

Germline trimming: 5 bases from V, 5 bases from J; junction bases outside gene matches: 7. From the cysteine through the phenylalanine, the CDR3 covers 15 amino acids. Of the read, only the CDR3 DNA is kept; its 45 bases are in frame from base 1. CDR1 SGHTA and CDR2 FQGNSA are derived from the germline V gene. Remarks on this clone: Its antigen is currently not known. No qualities accompany the bases; no much larger clone lies one base away.

What this sample's time point label stands for: newly diagnosed, previously untreated cHL patient sample. Using a Miltenyi CD8+ T cell isolation kit, CD8+ T cells were purified from thawed PBMCs through magnetic negative selection. As a comparison group for the relapsed/refractory trial patients, PBMCs from patients with newly diagnosed, previously untreated classical Hodgkin lymphoma were sequenced. Peripheral blood was collected in 8 mL Vacutainer Cell Preparation Tubes, from which PBMCs were isolated by centrifugation and then cryopreserved. Purified CD4+ and CD8+ fractions were generated only in cases for which an additional PBMC sample was available. Magnetically labelled cells were removed on LS columns in a quadroMACS separator, and the flow-through was collected as the purified fraction. Genomic DNA was extracted with the Qiagen DNeasy kit from unsorted PBMCs and from negatively selected CD4+ and CD8+ fractions. Using primers that anneal to V and J segments, immunoSEQ multiplex PCR amplified the TCR beta CDR3 regions. A synthetic immune receptor repertoire was used to minimize amplification bias, and any remaining bias was removed computationally after sequencing. On the study's bioinformatics: Repertoire diversity was quantified as the Shannon entropy index using custom Python scripts. Unsorted, CD4+ and CD8+ repertoires were examined separately, except in combined analyses, for which CD4+ and CD8+ sequences were merged in silico. The source is immuneACCESS, and TCRdb retained only in-frame sequences with V and J called. Part of the clones is not carried over; for the studies checked, unresolved V genes explain less than half of this, and the remainder is unexplained. The D gene and trimming were derived from the DNA, and the V and J assignments and clone size from that table. Within this sample are about 3,400 clones, with roughly 80% of them counted one time only. The ten biggest clones cover around 16% of the sample.

The chain is made from TRBV7-2 and TRBJ2-5; TRBD2 fits 11 bases in the junction. The specimen sequenced was CD8+ T cells from blood. The clonotype was recovered from a human donor with classical Hodgkin lymphoma. The sequence in DNA is TGTGCCAGCAGCCGCCTAGCGGGAGGTCTGGAGACCCAGTACTTC. Its translation is CASSRLAGGLETQYF.